The next 19 T cell receptor beta chains were all read from a single sample in a study of metastatic and nonmetastatic thyroid tumors. With MiXCR, TCRdb reprocessed the PCR reads. The sample lists approximately 37,000 clones, 16% occurring once. Each patient came to thyroid surgery without any prior treatment (of any kind). The specimen sequenced was blood. These receptors came from a female donor with papillary thyroid cancer or a benign thyroid nodule (not recorded which). Some clones in this sample may be carry-over from other donors' samples.

In this sample, this clone turned up many times. V usage is TRBV6-1 and J usage is TRBJ1-3; D gene ambiguous. This CDR3 region has 14 residues. V lost 5 bases to trimming and J lost 1 base, with 9 bases between them. Germline V lookup: CDR1 MNHNS, CDR2 SASEGT. The CDR3 region is CASSLAFSGNTIYF. The DNA of the CDR3 is TGTGCCAGCAGTCTTGCGTTTTCTGGAAACACCATATATTTT.

Many counts were recorded for this clone. This chain joins TRBV20-1 and TRBJ2-5, with D unclear. Trimming cost V 6 bases and J 4 bases, with 18 bases left between them. CDR1 is DFQATT and CDR2 is SNEGSKA in the germline V gene (reference sequence). This CDR3 region has 14 residues. The CDR3 DNA reads TGCAGTGCAGTCACAGTTGAAGGGATAGAGACCCAGTACTTC. Translation gives CSAVTVEGIETQYF.

The sample holds a few counts of this clone. The rearrangement uses TRBV28 and TRBJ2-3; 9 bases align to TRBD2. CDR1 and CDR2 (germline): MDHEN, SYDVKM. CDR3 length equals 14 residues. The V and J ends lost 8 bases and 4 bases, in that order; junction bases with no gene match: 7. The CDR3 coding sequence is TGTGCCAGCTGCGCGGGAGGGTCGTCAGATACGCAGTATTTT. This sequence encodes CASCAGGSSDTQYF.

This clone was seen at least ten times. The chain has TRBV5-1 and TRBJ2-2; D is uncertain. The CDR3 is made up of 16 amino acids. Trimming removed 0 bases at V and 1 base at J, with 10 bases between. Germline V gives CDR1 SGHRS, CDR2 YFSETQ. DNA of the CDR3: TGCGCCAGCAGCTTGGAATGGTTGCGGAACACCGGGGAGCTGTTTTTT. It codes for CASSLEWLRNTGELFF.

This clone was counted many times. The genes are TRBV19 and TRBJ2-1; TRBD2 matches at 12 bases. The CDR3 loop spans 14 amino acids. Germline CDR1 LNHDA, CDR2 SQIVND (reference sequence). J was trimmed by 9 bases and V by 9 bases; bases with no gene match: 9. As DNA, the CDR3 is TGTGCCAGCATACCGGGACTAGCGGGTGGTGAGCAGTTCTTC. This encodes CASIPGLAGGEQFF.

The rearrangement joins TRBV4-3 to TRBJ1-2; D gene uncertain. Between the trimmed V and J ends, which lost 4 bases and 7 bases, there was a span of 16 bases. The CDR3 is 14 residues long. CDR1 LGHNA and CDR2 YSLEER come from the germline V gene. CDR3 sequence reads: CASSRQERSAGYTF. Here the CDR3 DNA reads TGCGCCAGCAGCCGCCAAGAAAGAAGCGCTGGCTACACCTTC.

This clone has more than one count but fewer than ten. Other DNA variants within this sample encode the same CDR3. The CDR3 DNA reads as TGTGCCAGTAGTATTTCCGGACGGGTATATGGCTACACCTTC. This translates into CASSISGRVYGYTF. V and J are TRBV19 and TRBJ1-2, with no clear D. Trimming took 3 bases from V and 5 from J, leaving 13 bases between them. The CDR3 is 14 residues long. CDR1 LNHDA and CDR2 SQIVND come from the germline V gene (reference sequence).

By share, this clone ranks as medium-sized. The CDR3 DNA reads as TGTGCCAGCAGTTCGTCCAGGGTTTCACCCCTCCACTTT. Residues: CASSSSRVSPLHF. The V gene is TRBV6-1, the J gene TRBJ1-6, with D possibly matching TRBD1 (5 bases). Germline V gene lookup returns CDR1 MNHNS and CDR2 SASEGT. V was pared by 5 bases and J by 9 bases, with 11 bases between. This CDR3 is built from 13 residues.

At least ten counts were recorded for this clone. The DNA for the CDR3 is TGTGCCTGGACTGATCGCGGGGGGTTCACAGATACGCAGTATTTT. It codes for CAWTDRGGFTDTQYF. The chain combines TRBV30 with TRBJ2-3; 8 nucleotides align to TRBD2. V lost 4 bases, J lost 2 bases, and 8 bases stayed unmatched. CDR1 is GTSNPN and CDR2 is SVGIG in the germline V gene (reference sequence). CDR3 length: 15 amino acids.

This clone was detected once. The chain joins TRBV6-2 or TRBV6-3 to TRBJ2-3; 11 bases map to TRBD2. V was pared by 7 bases and J by 4 bases, with 7 bases of the junction left unmatched. This CDR3 has 15 residues. Germline loops: CDR1 MNHEY, CDR2 SVGEGT. Here the CDR3 reads CASTLQLAGADTQYF. As DNA, the CDR3 is TGTGCCAGCACCCTACAACTAGCGGGAGCAGATACGCAGTATTTT.

This clone was counted ten times or more. This chain joins TRBV29-1 and TRBJ2-7; weak D call: TRBD1 (6 bases). Germline values: CDR1 SQVTM, CDR2 ANQGSEA. CDR3 size: 12 residues. Trimming pared 7 bases from V and 6 bases from J, leaving 16 bases between. The CDR3 loop is CSAKTGLAEQYF. DNA of the CDR3: TGCAGCGCCAAAACAGGGCTCGCCGAGCAGTACTTC.

Regarding this clone: It is likely a read error, because the conserved phenylalanine at the end of the CDR3 is missing. The chain uses TRBV6-1 and TRBJ1-5; weak D call: TRBD1 (5 bases). From germline, CDR1 is MNHNS and CDR2 SASEGT. The CDR3 runs to 14 residues. The V end lost 2 bases, the J end lost 4 bases, and 9 bases lay between the germline ends. The CDR3 loop is CASSEWGGNQPQHS. For the CDR3, the DNA is TGTGCCAGCAGTGAATGGGGGGGAAATCAGCCCCAGCATTCT.

CDR3 in amino acids: CAWSDWTASLSHEQYF. The CDR3 DNA is TGTGCCTGGAGTGATTGGACAGCCTCATTGAGCCACGAGCAGTACTTC. The rearrangement uses TRBV30 and TRBJ2-7, with D perhaps TRBD1 (6 bases). Trimming pared 1 base from V and 5 bases from J, leaving 21 bases between. The CDR3 length is 16 residues. The germline V gene has CDR1 GTSNPN and CDR2 SVGIG (reference sequence).

The CDR3, as DNA: TGTGCCAGCAGCCAATCGCCGACAGATACATGTGGCTACACCTTC. Translation: CASSQSPTDTCGYTF. The V call is TRBV16, the J call TRBJ1-2, with D possibly being TRBD1 (5 bases). CDR3 length: 15 amino acids. The V end was cut by 0 bases, the J end by 7 bases, with 15 bases between. CDR1 KGHSY and CDR2 FQNENV come from the germline V gene. The full variable domain, with the rest looked up from reference TRBV16 and TRBJ1-2, is GEEVAQTPKHLVRGEGQKAKLYCAPIKGHSYVFWYQQVLKNEFKFLISFQNENVFDETGMPKERFSAKCLPNSPCSLEIQATKLEDSAVYFCASSQSPTDTCGYTFGSGTRLTVV.

Comments on this clone: This same CDR3 is encoded by further DNA sequences in the sample. J is TRBJ2-5 and V is TRBV20-1; 8 bases are shared with TRBD1. This CDR3 region has 11 residues. Germline V gene lookup returns CDR1 DFQATT and CDR2 SNEGSKA (reference sequence). The V segment lost 4 bases and the J segment 11 bases; nucleotides outside the gene matches: 6. The CDR3 protein is CSAKYRGTQYF. DNA of the CDR3: TGCAGTGCTAAGTACAGGGGGACACAGTACTTC.

CDR3 residues: CASSRGPVPYEQYF. CDR3 DNA: TGTGCCAGCAGCAGGGGCCCCGTCCCTTACGAGCAGTACTTC. V usage is TRBV28 and J usage is TRBJ2-7; D may be TRBD1 (6 bases). The CDR3 runs 14 residues. Trimming shortened V by 6 bases and J by 4 bases, and 16 bases separated the two germline ends. Per germline, CDR1 MDHEN and CDR2 SYDVKM.

This clone was detected many times. V is TRBV7-6 and J is TRBJ1-2, with a weak D call TRBD1 (5 bases). The CDR3 spans 14 residues. CDR1 is SGHVS, CDR2 FNYEAQ, per germline. The V gene lost 5 bases and the J gene lost 6 bases, with 16 bases spanning the gap. CDR3 amino acids: CASSPWGGGDGYTF. In nucleotides, the CDR3 is TGTGCCAGCAGCCCCTGGGGGGGAGGGGATGGCTACACCTTC.

The J gene is TRBJ1-2, the V gene TRBV28, with D unclear. V lost 1 base and J 4 bases, leaving 19 bases between the germline ends. Germline CDR1 is MDHEN and CDR2 is SYDVKM. The CDR3 has 17 residues. DNA of the CDR3: TGTGCCAGCAGTTTATCAGTCGGTGGTGGCGAGAGCTATGGCTACACCTTC. This codes for CASSLSVGGGESYGYTF.

This clone occurred many times. The chain links TRBV30 to TRBJ1-4, with D possibly being TRBD1 (5 bases). The CDR3 is made up of 12 amino acids. Germline V gene data show CDR1 as GTSNPN and CDR2 as SVGIG (reference sequence). V shed 3 bases and J shed 6 bases, with 8 bases lying between them. The CDR3 loop is CAWSLGDEKLFF. The CDR3 DNA reads TGTGCCTGGAGCTTGGGGGATGAAAAACTGTTTTTT.